The next 2 T cell receptor beta chains were all read from a single sample in a study of blood T cells in healthy people across ages. The use of a sample-barcoded 5' primer and a J-beta primer mix characterized a second PCR of roughly 7 to 12 cycles. One entry per CDR3 protein, called by TCRdb with MiXCR from the 5' RACE reads. The table lists about 1,000,000 distinct CDR3 sequences, over 35% of them singletons. The specimen was blood. The receptors shown here come from a woman aged 55-70 years in good health.

This clonotype was detected a few times. The rearrangement uses TRBV13 and TRBJ2-3; tentatively, D is TRBD1 (5 bases). The CDR3 extends over 15 amino acids. CDR1 and CDR2 (germline): PRHDT, FYEKMQ (reference sequence). Deletions cut 5 bases from V and 4 bases from J, with 16 bases between. CDR3 sequence (DNA): TGTGCCAGCAGCACAAGAAAACAGGTCCCAGATACGCAGTATTTT. Translation gives CASSTRKQVPDTQYF.

The chain couples TRBV11-2 to TRBJ2-5; D is possibly TRBD1 (7 bases). The germline gives CDR1 SGHAT, CDR2 FQNNGV. Between the trimmed V and J ends, which lost 1 base and 5 bases, there was a span of 14 bases. There are 15 residues in the CDR3. CDR3 sequence reads: CASSLGRDSGETQYF. In DNA form, the CDR3 reads TGTGCCAGCAGCTTAGGGCGGGACAGTGGGGAGACCCAGTACTTC.